This entry lists 10 T cell receptor beta chains sequenced from one sample in a study of T cells in Graves' hyperthyroidism and ophthalmopathy. RNA transcripts were the template for amplifying TCR beta CDR3 regions. A set of HTBI primers served as the primers for a first-round RT-PCR of the TCR CDR3. A single record per CDR3 protein comes from TCRdb applying MiXCR to the multiplex PCR reads. The table shows roughly 500,000 distinct CDR3 sequences, with about 15% occurring only once. Sequencing was performed on blood. The source of these receptors is a woman in her 30s with Graves' hyperthyroidism that later progressed to Graves' ophthalmopathy.

This clonotype was seen at least ten times. This sequence joins TRBV7-8 and TRBJ2-2, with TRBD2 as a possible D gene (6 bases). The germline V and J ends were trimmed by 5 bases and 0 bases, with 10 bases remaining between them. The CDR3 sequence is 15 residues long. Germline values: CDR1 SGHVS, CDR2 FQNEAQ. CDR3 region: CASSKGTSNTGELFF. The CDR3 nucleotides read TGTGCCAGCAGCAAAGGGACTTCGAACACCGGGGAGCTGTTTTTT.

This chain connects TRBV7-2 to TRBJ1-5; perhaps TRBD1 as D (5 bases). The CDR3 is 13 residues long. Germline values: CDR1 SGHTA, CDR2 FQGNSA. Trimming took 5 bases from V and 5 from J, leaving 10 bases between them. Here the CDR3 reads CASSHRGDQPQHF. Written as DNA, the CDR3 is TGTGCCAGCAGCCACCGGGGGGATCAGCCCCAGCATTTT.

The V call is TRBV15, the J call TRBJ2-5; TRBD2 matches 10 bases. Trimming removed 3 bases from V and 9 bases from J; junction bases left unmatched: 10. CDR1 and CDR2 from the germline V gene are LNHNV and YYDKDF (reference sequence). The CDR3 consists of 15 residues. The CDR3 DNA sequence: TGTGCCACCAGCAGTCCAGCGGGAGGGCTGTTGGCCCAGTACTTC. The encoded protein is CATSSPAGGLLAQYF.

This clonotype occurred many times. The chain uses TRBV29-1 and TRBJ1-2, with D unclear. The CDR3 length is 13 residues. The germline V and J ends were trimmed by 2 bases and 3 bases, with 10 bases remaining between them. Germline CDR1 is SQVTM and CDR2 is ANQGSEA. In nucleotides, the CDR3 is TGCAGCGTTGAATCCTCAGATGACTATGGCTACACCTTC. Translating gives CSVESSDDYGYTF.

This clonotype was counted many times. The chain employs TRBV25-1 and TRBJ2-1; D tentatively reads TRBD1 or TRBD2 (5 bases each). Trimming cost V 3 bases and J 3 bases, with 15 bases left between them. Looked up from germline, CDR1 is MGHDK and CDR2 is SYGVNS. This CDR3 region has 16 residues. The CDR3 region is CASSEEWKGSYNEQFF. The CDR3 DNA follows: TGTGCCAGCAGTGAGGAGTGGAAGGGGAGCTACAATGAGCAGTTCTTC.

At least ten counts were recorded for this clonotype. This chain joins TRBV11-2 and TRBJ2-5, with 7 bases that match TRBD1. Germline lookup yields CDR1 SGHAT and CDR2 FQNNGV. The CDR3 length is 14 residues. V gave up 5 bases and J gave up 4 bases; unmatched junction bases: 7. Here the CDR3 reads CASSRDRVGETQYF. The DNA for the CDR3 is TGTGCCAGCAGCCGAGACAGGGTAGGAGAGACCCAGTACTTC.

This clonotype appeared many times. The chain links TRBV19 to TRBJ2-4, with TRBD1 matching over 9 bases. V lost 7 bases to trimming and J lost 8 bases; unmatched junction nucleotides: 9. Germline CDR1 LNHDA, CDR2 SQIVND (reference sequence). This CDR3 spans 14 amino acids. The DNA for the CDR3 is TGTGCCAGTACCGTCGAGGGACAGGGAGACATTCAGTACTTC. Amino acids: CASTVEGQGDIQYF.

This clonotype was detected many times. The rearrangement joins TRBV28 to TRBJ1-2; D not certain. This CDR3 region has 12 residues. The ends were cut back, 7 bases at V and 4 bases at J, with 10 bases in the middle. CDR1 is MDHEN, CDR2 SYDVKM, per germline. Here the CDR3 reads CASNSRRYGYTF. The DNA for the CDR3 is TGTGCCAGCAACAGTCGTCGCTATGGCTACACCTTC.

Ten or more counts support this clonotype. V is TRBV27 and J is TRBJ2-1; TRBD2 matches 12 bases. V lost 5 bases and J lost 7; bases outside the gene matches: 6. This CDR3 contains 15 residues. Germline V lookup: CDR1 MNHEY, CDR2 SMNVEV (reference sequence). The CDR3 here is CASSDLAGGPNEQFF. CDR3 nucleotides: TGTGCCAGCAGTGATCTAGCGGGAGGGCCAAATGAGCAGTTCTTC.

This clonotype has a handful of counts. The CDR3, as DNA: TGTGCTAGTGGTTTGACACTCGACCGGGGCGATCAGCCCCAGCATTTT. Encoded protein: CASGLTLDRGDQPQHF. V is TRBV12-5 and J is TRBJ1-5; a weak D match, TRBD1 (5 bases). V shed 2 bases and J shed 5 bases, with 16 bases lying between them. The CDR3 has 16 amino acids. CDR1 is LGHNT and CDR2 is FRNRAP in the germline V gene.